The clone carrying this T cell receptor (beta chain) appeared many times. This entry is derived from a study of blood T cells in healthy people across ages. A second 7 to 11 cycle PCR used barcoded and J-beta primers. MiXCR was run by TCRdb on the 5' RACE reads, yielding one entry per CDR3 protein. The table has hundreds of thousands of distinct CDR3 sequences, 32% seen once. The J segment lost 4 bases and the V segment lost 5 bases, leaving 5 bases of the junction unmatched. CDR3 size: 14 residues. Germline lookup yields CDR1 SGHRS and CDR2 YFSETQ. The chain links TRBV5-1 to TRBJ1-5; 8 nucleotides line up with TRBD1. The receptor comes from a woman over 75 in good health. The sequenced material came from blood. CDR3 nucleotide sequence: TGCGCCAGCAGTTTACAGGGGGAGAATCAGCCCCAGCATTTT. Its protein product is CASSLQGENQPQHF.